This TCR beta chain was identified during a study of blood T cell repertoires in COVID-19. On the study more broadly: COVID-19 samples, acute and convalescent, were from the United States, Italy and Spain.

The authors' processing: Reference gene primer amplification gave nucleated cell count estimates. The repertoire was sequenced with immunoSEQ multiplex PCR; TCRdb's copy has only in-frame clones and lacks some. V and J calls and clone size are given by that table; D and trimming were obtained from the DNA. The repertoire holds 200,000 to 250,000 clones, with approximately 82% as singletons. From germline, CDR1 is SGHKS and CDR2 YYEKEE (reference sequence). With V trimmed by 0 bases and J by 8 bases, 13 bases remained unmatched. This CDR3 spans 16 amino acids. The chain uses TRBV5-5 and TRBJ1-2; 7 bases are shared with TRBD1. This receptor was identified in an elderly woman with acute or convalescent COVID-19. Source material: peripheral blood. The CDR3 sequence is CASSLDSGTAVGGYTF. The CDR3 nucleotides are TGTGCCAGCAGCTTGGACTCCGGGACAGCAGTAGGCGGCTACACCTTC.